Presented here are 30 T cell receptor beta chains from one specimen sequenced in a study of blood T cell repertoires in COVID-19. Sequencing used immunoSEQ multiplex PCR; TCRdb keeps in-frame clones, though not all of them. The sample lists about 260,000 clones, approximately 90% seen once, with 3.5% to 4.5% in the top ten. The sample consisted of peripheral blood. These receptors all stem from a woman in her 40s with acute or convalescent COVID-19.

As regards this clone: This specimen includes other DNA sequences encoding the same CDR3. In DNA form, the CDR3 reads TGTGCCAGCAGCTCAAGGACAGGGGGCACTGAAGCTTTCTTT. Translating gives CASSSRTGGTEAFF. The genes are TRBV7-2 and TRBJ1-1, with TRBD1 identical over 10 bases. Germline CDR1 and CDR2: SGHTA and FQGNSA. The CDR3 spans 14 residues. With V trimmed by 4 bases and J by 4 bases, 3 bases remained unmatched.

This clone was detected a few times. This CDR3 reads CASSQEIAGFKNIQYF. CDR3 nucleotides: TGTGCCAGCAGCCAGGAAATAGCGGGCTTCAAAAACATTCAGTACTTC. The J gene is TRBJ2-4, the V gene TRBV11-2; 7 bases align to TRBD2. V gave up 5 bases and J gave up 3 bases; unmatched junction bases: 10. Germline V gene lookup returns CDR1 SGHAT and CDR2 FQNNGV. CDR3 length equals 16 residues.

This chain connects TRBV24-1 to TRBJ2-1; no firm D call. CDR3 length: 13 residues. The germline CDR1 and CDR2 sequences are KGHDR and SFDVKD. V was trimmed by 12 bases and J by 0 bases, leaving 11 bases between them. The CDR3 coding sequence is TGTGCCCCCAACCTGAGCTCCTACAATGAGCAGTTCTTC. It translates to CAPNLSSYNEQFF.

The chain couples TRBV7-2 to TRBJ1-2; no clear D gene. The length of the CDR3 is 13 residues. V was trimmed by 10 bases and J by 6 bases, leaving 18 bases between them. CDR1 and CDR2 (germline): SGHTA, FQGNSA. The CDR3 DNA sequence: TGTGCCACCGCATGGACTGTTGATAATGGCTACACCTTC. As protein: CATAWTVDNGYTF.

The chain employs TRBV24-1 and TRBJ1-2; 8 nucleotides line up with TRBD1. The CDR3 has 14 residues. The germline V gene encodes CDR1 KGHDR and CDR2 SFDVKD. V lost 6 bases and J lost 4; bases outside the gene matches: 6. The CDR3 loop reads CATSSEDRGYGYTF. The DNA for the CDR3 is TGTGCCACCAGTTCAGAAGACAGGGGCTATGGCTACACCTTC.

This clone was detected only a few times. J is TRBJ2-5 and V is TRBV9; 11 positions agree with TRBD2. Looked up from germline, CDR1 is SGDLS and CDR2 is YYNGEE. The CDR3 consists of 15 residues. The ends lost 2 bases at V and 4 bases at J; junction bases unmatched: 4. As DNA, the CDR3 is TGTGCCAGCAGCGTTAGCGGGGGGGCCTCAGAGACCCAGTACTTC. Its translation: CASSVSGGASETQYF.

CDR3 DNA: TGTGCCAGCAGCGGGGGGCTTAATGAAAAACTGTTTTTT. Protein: CASSGGLNEKLFF. This chain connects TRBV6-5 to TRBJ1-4; maybe TRBD1 (6 bases). The CDR3 covers 13 residues. The V and J ends lost 6 bases and 4 bases respectively, with 9 bases between them. The germline gives CDR1 MNHEY, CDR2 SVGAGI.

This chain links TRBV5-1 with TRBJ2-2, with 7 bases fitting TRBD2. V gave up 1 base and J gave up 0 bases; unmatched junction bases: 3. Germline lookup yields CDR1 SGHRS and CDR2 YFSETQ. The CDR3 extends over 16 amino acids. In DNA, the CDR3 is TGCGCCAGCAGCTTGTTCGGGGGGACGAACACCGGGGAGCTGTTTTTT. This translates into CASSLFGGTNTGELFF. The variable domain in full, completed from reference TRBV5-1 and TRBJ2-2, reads KAGVTQTPRYLIKTRGQQVTLSCSPISGHRSVSWYQQTPGQGLQFLFEYFSETQRNKGNFPGRFSGRQFSNSRSEMNVSTLELGDSALYLCASSLFGGTNTGELFFGEGSRLTVL.

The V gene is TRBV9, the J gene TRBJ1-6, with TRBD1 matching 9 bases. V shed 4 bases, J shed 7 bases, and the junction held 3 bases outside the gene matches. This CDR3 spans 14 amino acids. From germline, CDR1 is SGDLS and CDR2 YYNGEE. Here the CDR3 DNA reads TGTGCCAGCAGCACGGACAGGGGAAATTCACCCCTCCACTTT. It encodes CASSTDRGNSPLHF.

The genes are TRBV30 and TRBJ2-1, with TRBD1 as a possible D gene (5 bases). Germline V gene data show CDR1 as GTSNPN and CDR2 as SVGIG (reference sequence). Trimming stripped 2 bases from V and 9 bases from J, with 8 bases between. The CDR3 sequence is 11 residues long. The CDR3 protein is CAWSLRGEQFF. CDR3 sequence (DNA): TGTGCCTGGAGTTTAAGGGGTGAGCAGTTCTTC.

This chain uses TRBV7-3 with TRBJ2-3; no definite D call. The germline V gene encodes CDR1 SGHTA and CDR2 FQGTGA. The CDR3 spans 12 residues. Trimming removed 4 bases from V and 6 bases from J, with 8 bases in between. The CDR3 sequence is CASSSTGDTQYF. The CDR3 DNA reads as TGTGCCAGCAGCTCGACTGGGGATACGCAGTATTTT.

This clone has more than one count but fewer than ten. DNA of the CDR3: TGCAGCGCTCCCCCGGGCGGGGACGCTAATTCACCCCTCCACTTT. Translating it yields CSAPPGGDANSPLHF. The J gene is TRBJ1-6, the V gene TRBV29-1, with a possible D match to TRBD1 (5 bases). The CDR3 totals 15 residues. Trimming cost V 7 bases and J 6 bases, with 19 bases left between them. Germline V gene data show CDR1 as SQVTM and CDR2 as ANQGSEA.

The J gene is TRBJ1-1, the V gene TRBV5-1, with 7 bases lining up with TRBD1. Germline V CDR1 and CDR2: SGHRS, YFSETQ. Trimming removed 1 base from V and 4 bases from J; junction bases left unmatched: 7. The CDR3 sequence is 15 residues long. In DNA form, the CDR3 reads TGCGCCAGCAGCTTGCAACAGGGGTGGGGCACTGAAGCTTTCTTT. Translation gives CASSLQQGWGTEAFF.

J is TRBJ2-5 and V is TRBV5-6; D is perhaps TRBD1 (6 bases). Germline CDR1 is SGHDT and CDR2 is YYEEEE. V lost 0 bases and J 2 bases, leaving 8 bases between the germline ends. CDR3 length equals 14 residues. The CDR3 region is CASSLGTAQETQYF. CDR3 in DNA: TGTGCCAGCAGCTTGGGGACAGCTCAAGAGACCCAGTACTTC.

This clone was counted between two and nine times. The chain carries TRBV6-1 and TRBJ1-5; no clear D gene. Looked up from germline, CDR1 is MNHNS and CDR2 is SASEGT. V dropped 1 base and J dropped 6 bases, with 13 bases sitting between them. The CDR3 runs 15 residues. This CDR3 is CASSEVGGERQPQHF. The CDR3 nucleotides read TGTGCCAGCAGTGAAGTGGGAGGTGAGCGTCAGCCCCAGCATTTT.

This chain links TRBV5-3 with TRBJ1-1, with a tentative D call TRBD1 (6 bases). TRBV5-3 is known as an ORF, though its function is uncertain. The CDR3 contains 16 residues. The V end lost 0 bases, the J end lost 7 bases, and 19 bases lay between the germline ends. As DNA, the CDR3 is TGTGCCAGAAGCTTGGAATTAGGGACACCTCATATTGAAGCTTTCTTT. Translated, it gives CARSLELGTPHIEAFF.

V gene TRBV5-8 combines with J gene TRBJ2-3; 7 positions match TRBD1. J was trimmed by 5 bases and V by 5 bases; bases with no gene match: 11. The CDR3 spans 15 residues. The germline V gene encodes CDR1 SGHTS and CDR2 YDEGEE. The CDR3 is CASREGALARDTQYF. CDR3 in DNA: TGTGCCAGCAGAGAGGGGGCGCTGGCACGAGATACGCAGTATTTT.

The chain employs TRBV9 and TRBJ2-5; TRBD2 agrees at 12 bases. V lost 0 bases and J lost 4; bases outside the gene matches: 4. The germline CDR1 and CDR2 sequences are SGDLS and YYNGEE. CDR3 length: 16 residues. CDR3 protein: CASSVGSGLAGETQYF. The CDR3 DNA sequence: TGTGCCAGCAGCGTAGGTTCGGGACTAGCGGGAGAGACCCAGTACTTC.

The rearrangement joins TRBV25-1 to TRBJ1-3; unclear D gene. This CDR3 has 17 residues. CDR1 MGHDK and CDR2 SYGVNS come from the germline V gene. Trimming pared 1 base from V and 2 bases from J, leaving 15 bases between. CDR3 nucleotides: TGTGCCAGCAGTGAATTCTTTGAGGTGACCGCTGGAAACACCATATATTTT. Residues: CASSEFFEVTAGNTIYF.

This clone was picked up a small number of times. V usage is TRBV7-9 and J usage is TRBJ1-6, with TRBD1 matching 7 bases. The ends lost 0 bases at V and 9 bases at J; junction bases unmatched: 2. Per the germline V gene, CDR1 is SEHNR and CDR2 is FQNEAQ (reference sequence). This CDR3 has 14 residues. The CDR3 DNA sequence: TGTGCCAGCAGCTTAGCAGGGGGCAGTTCACCCCTCCACTTT. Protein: CASSLAGGSSPLHF.

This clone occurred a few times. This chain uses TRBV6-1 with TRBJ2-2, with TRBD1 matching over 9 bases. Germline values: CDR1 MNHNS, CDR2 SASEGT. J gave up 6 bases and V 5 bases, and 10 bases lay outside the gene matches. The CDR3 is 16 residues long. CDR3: CASSQGPGQGAGELFF. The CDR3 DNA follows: TGTGCCAGCAGTCAAGGGCCGGGACAGGGAGCCGGGGAGCTGTTTTTT.

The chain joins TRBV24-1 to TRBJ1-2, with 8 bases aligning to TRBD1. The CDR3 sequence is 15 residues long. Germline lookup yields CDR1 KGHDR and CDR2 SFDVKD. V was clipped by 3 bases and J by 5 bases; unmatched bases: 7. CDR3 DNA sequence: TGTGCCACCAGTGATGCCGGGACAGGAGTTTATGGCTACACCTTC. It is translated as CATSDAGTGVYGYTF.

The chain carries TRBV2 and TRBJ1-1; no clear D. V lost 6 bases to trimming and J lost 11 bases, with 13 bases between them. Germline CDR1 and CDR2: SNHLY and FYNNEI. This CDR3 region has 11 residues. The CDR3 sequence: CASSVGGGAFF. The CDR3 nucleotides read TGTGCCAGCAGCGTCGGCGGCGGGGCTTTCTTT. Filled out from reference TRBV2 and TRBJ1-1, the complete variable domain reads EPEVTQTPSHQVTQMGQEVILRCVPISNHLYFYWYRQILGQKVEFLVSFYNNEISEKSEIFDDQFSVERPDGSNFTLKIRSTKLEDSAMYFCASSVGGGAFFGQGTRLTVV.

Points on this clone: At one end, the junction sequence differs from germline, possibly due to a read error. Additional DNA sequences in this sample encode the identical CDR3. CDR3 region: CAFPPGQGCGYTF. The CDR3 DNA is TGTGCCTTCCCCCCGGGACAGGGATGTGGCTATACCTTC. The V and J genes are TRBV6-4 and TRBJ1-2; TRBD1 agrees at 9 bases. Looked up from germline, CDR1 is MRHNA and CDR2 is SNTAGT. This CDR3 is 13 amino acids long.

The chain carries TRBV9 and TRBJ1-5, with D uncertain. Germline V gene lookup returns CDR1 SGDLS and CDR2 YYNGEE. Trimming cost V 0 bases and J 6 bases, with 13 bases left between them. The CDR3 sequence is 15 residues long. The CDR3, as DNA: TGTGCCAGCAGCGTAGACGGTCTCCCTGGTCAGCCCCAGCATTTT. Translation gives CASSVDGLPGQPQHF.

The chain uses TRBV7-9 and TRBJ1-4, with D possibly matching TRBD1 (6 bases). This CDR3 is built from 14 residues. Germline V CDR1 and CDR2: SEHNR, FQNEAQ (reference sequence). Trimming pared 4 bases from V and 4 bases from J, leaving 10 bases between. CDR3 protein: CASSSSGVNEKLFF. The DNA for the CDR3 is TGTGCCAGCAGCTCCTCAGGGGTTAATGAAAAACTGTTTTTT. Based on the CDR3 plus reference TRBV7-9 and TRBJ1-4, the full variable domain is DTGVSQNPRHKITKRGQNVTFRCDPISEHNRLYWYRQTLGQGPEFLTYFQNEAQLEKSRLLSDRFSAERPKGSFSTLEIQRTEQGDSAMYLCASSSSGVNEKLFFGSGTQLSVL.

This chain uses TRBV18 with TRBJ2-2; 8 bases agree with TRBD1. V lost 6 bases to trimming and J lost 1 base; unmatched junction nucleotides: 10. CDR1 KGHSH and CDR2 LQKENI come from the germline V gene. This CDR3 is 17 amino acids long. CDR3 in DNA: TGTGCCAGCTCGTACAGCCAGGGGGCAGGGAACACCGGGGAGCTGTTTTTT. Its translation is CASSYSQGAGNTGELFF.

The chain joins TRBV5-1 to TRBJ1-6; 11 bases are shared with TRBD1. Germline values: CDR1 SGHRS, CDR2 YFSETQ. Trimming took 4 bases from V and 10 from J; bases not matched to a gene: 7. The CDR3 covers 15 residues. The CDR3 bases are TGCGCCAGCAGCCCAAGGACAGGGGGCGAGTCACCCCTCCACTTT. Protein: CASSPRTGGESPLHF. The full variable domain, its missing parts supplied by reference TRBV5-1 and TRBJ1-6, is KAGVTQTPRYLIKTRGQQVTLSCSPISGHRSVSWYQQTPGQGLQFLFEYFSETQRNKGNFPGRFSGRQFSNSRSEMNVSTLELGDSALYLCASSPRTGGESPLHFGNGTRLTVT.

The CDR3 DNA reads as TGTGCCAGTAGCCGTCGGGGGGATAGTTATGGCTACACCTTC. This codes for CASSRRGDSYGYTF. The genes are TRBV19 and TRBJ1-2, with D possibly TRBD1 on 5 matching bases. This CDR3 is 14 amino acids long. From germline, CDR1 is LNHDA and CDR2 SQIVND (reference sequence). The V and J ends lost 6 bases and 5 bases respectively, with 16 bases between them.

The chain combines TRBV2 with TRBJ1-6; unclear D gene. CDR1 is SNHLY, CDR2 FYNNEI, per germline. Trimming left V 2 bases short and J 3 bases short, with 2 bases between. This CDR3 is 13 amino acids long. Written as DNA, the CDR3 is TGTGCCAGCAGTGAACTCTATAATTCACCCCTCCACTTT. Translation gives CASSELYNSPLHF.